Below, one T cell receptor (beta chain) is given with its context. This receptor's antigen is unknown. Base-call qualities are not available, and no considerably larger clone is one nucleotide away. The library was produced with the immunoSEQ multiplex PCR assay. TCRdb re-hosts the immuneACCESS table, in-frame sequences only. Its copies lack some clones; in the studies checked, an unresolved V gene accounts for under half of them, and the cause for the rest is not known. This sample comprises about 230,000 clones, about four fifths of them detected only once. Together, the top ten hold 10% to 15% of the sample. From the cysteine through the phenylalanine, the CDR3 covers 15 amino acids. The retained sequence is limited to the CDR3, 45 bases, with the frame set at the first base. V sheds 4 bases and J sheds 5 bases, leaving 14 bases between their ends. Via the germline V gene, CDR1 is MGHRA and CDR2 YSYEKL.

The data derive from a study of control samples from healthy donors and cancer patients (dated by TCRdb to the early 2020s). The clonotype originates from a woman aged 60-75 years with lung cancer. What was sequenced was PBMCs. Recombination joined TRBV4-1 with TRBJ1-4, with an unclear D gene assignment. The DNA reads TGCGCCAGCAGCCTCCCCGTTAACAGAAATGAAAAACTGTTTTTT. The translation is CASSLPVNRNEKLFF.